Listed here is a single T cell receptor (beta chain). Cells designated naive CD8 were CD45RO-negative and were positively selected for CCR7, with terminally differentiated effector memory CD45RA+ cells excluded. The assay was immunoSEQ multiplex PCR, and TCRdb's table has in-frame clones only and misses some. Among about 2.1 million clones listed, just over 90% were seen once. The source of the sample is a study of shared clonotypes between healthy human individuals. CDR3 length equals 11 residues. Germline values: CDR1 SGHAT, CDR2 FQNNGV. V lost 5 bases to trimming and J lost 10 bases, with 9 bases between them.

The clonotype comes from a man between 18 and 35 years old in good health. Some clones in this sample may be carry-over from other donors' samples. Sequencing was done on a sample of naive CD8+ T cells from PBMCs. The genes are TRBV11-2 and TRBJ2-1, with D hard to call. CDR3: CASSHDGEQFF. In DNA, the CDR3 is TGTGCCAGCAGCCACGACGGGGAGCAGTTCTTC.